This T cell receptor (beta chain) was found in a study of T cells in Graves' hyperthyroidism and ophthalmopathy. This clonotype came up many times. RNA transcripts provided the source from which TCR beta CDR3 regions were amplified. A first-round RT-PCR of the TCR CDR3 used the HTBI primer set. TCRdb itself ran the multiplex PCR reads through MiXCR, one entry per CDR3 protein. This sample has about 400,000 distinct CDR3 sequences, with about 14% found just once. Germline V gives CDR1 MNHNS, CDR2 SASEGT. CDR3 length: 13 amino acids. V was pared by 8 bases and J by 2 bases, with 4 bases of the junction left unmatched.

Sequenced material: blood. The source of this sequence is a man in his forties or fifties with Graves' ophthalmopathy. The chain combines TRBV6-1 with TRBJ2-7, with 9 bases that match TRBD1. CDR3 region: CASQGQGTYEQYF. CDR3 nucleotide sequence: TGTGCCAGCCAAGGACAGGGGACCTACGAGCAGTACTTC.